This TCR beta chain was found in a study of blood T cell repertoires in COVID-19. Data came from immunoSEQ multiplex PCR; TCRdb stores just in-frame clones and leaves some out. The data contain about 250,000 clones, 80% to 90% of them singletons. This clone appeared once. Source material: peripheral blood. This receptor was taken from a middle-aged man with active or convalescent COVID-19.

CDR3 sequence (DNA): TGTGCCTGGAGCCAGACTAGCCCCTACGAGCAGTACTTC. This translates into CAWSQTSPYEQYF. The gene calls are TRBV30 and TRBJ2-7; 7 positions match TRBD2. The ends lost 3 bases at V and 2 bases at J; junction bases unmatched: 4. CDR1 GTSNPN and CDR2 SVGIG come from the germline V gene (reference sequence). This CDR3 spans 13 amino acids.